Sequencing of this T cell receptor (delta chain) was carried out in a study of γδ T cells in repeated Plasmodium falciparum infection. The overall study: Malaria-naive adults were infected with P. falciparum NF54 four times over roughly 600 days.

TCRdb reapplied CATT to the multiplex PCR reads. The repertoire holds 85,000 to 100,000 delta-chain clones, with 0.95% to 1% as singletons. Notes on this clone: TCRdb lists the protein of a much larger clone for this DNA, which differs at residue 13, so this is likely a read error; the protein given here is translated from the DNA itself.

Input material: gamma-delta T cells from blood. The sequence derives from a pool of human donors (malaria-infected and uninfected, not separated).

CDR3 DNA sequence: TGTGCCTGTGACTCGGTGGGGGATTCGCTCGATAAACCCATCTTT. Protein product: CACDSVGDSLDKPIF. The V gene is TRDV2, but the J gene lacks a call; the table's D call TRDD3 went unverified against the DNA. The CDR3 runs 15 residues. CDR1 is GEAIGNYY and CDR2 is EKD in the germline V gene.